This entry lists 14 T cell receptor beta chains sequenced from one sample in a study of T cell responses to AZD1222 COVID-19 vaccine. Clones were sequenced by immunoSEQ multiplex PCR, and TCRdb holds only the in-frame ones, with some missing. The data contain over 130,000 clones, 80% to 95% of them singletons. Sequencing used peripheral blood, obtained 28 days after the second AZD1222 dose. The receptors were gathered from an adult who received the AZD1222 COVID-19 vaccine.

This clone was observed a single time. CDR3 loop: CASSRQLLSGANVLTF. The CDR3 nucleotides read TGTGCCAGCAGTCGACAGCTCCTCTCTGGGGCCAACGTCCTGACTTTC. The chain has TRBV7-2 and TRBJ2-6; TRBD1 is a possible D gene (5 bases). This CDR3 region has 16 residues. Deletions cut 6 bases from V and 0 bases from J, with 12 bases between. Germline V gene lookup returns CDR1 SGHTA and CDR2 FQGNSA.

The chain employs TRBV7-9 and TRBJ1-4; no definite D call. Trimming removed 1 base at V and 5 bases at J, with 11 bases between. Germline V gives CDR1 SEHNR, CDR2 FQNEAQ (reference sequence). The CDR3 loop spans 15 amino acids. The CDR3 reads CASSLDSATNEKLFF. Written as DNA, the CDR3 is TGTGCCAGCAGCTTAGACAGCGCTACAAATGAAAAACTGTTTTTT. Filled out from reference TRBV7-9 and TRBJ1-4, the complete variable domain reads DTGVSQNPRHKITKRGQNVTFRCDPISEHNRLYWYRQTLGQGPEFLTYFQNEAQLEKSRLLSDRFSAERPKGSFSTLEIQRTEQGDSAMYLCASSLDSATNEKLFFGSGTQLSVL.

The V call is TRBV6-5, the J call TRBJ1-2; maybe TRBD1 (5 bases). V was pared by 6 bases and J by 4 bases, with 15 bases between. The CDR3 length is 14 residues. Germline V lookup: CDR1 MNHEY, CDR2 SVGAGI. This CDR3 reads CASSVGAQVYGYTF. DNA of the CDR3: TGTGCCAGCAGCGTCGGGGCCCAGGTCTATGGCTACACCTTC.

The chain carries TRBV7-6 and TRBJ1-1; no clear D gene. Germline CDR1 and CDR2: SGHVS and FNYEAQ. This CDR3 has 14 residues. V gave up 2 bases and J gave up 1 base, with 8 bases separating them. The CDR3 coding sequence is TGTGCCAGCAGCTTATCCGAGGGGAACACTGAAGCTTTCTTT. Amino acid sequence: CASSLSEGNTEAFF.

The chain uses TRBV6-5 and TRBJ1-2, with unresolved D. The CDR3 is 14 residues long. Germline CDR1 MNHEY, CDR2 SVGAGI. The CDR3 sequence is CALSGGRTLGGYTF. The CDR3 DNA sequence: TGTGCACTAAGCGGTGGACGGACTTTGGGAGGCTACACCTTC.

This clone was counted between two and nine times. V is TRBV9 and J is TRBJ1-2, with TRBD1 matching over 8 bases. Germline V gene data show CDR1 as SGDLS and CDR2 as YYNGEE. The V gene end was trimmed by 3 bases and the J gene end by 4 bases; junction bases not matched to a gene: 17. This CDR3 has 18 amino acids. The CDR3 loop reads CASSAPRDRLPGGYGYTF. In DNA form, the CDR3 reads TGTGCCAGCAGCGCCCCCCGGGACAGGCTACCGGGTGGCTATGGCTACACCTTC.

This chain uses TRBV5-4 with TRBJ1-2; D unclear. The CDR3 length is 13 residues. With 4 bases removed from V and 0 bases from J, the gap between germline ends came to 7 bases. Germline V gene lookup returns CDR1 SGHNT and CDR2 YYREEE (reference sequence). The CDR3 DNA is TGTGCCAGCAGCCCAAATTCTAACTATGGCTACACCTTC. As protein: CASSPNSNYGYTF. Drawing the rest from reference TRBV5-4 and TRBJ1-2, the complete variable domain is ETGVTQSPTHLIKTRGQQVTLRCSSQSGHNTVSWYQQALGQGPQFIFQYYREEENGRGNFPPRFSGLQFPNYSSELNVNALELDDSALYLCASSPNSNYGYTFGSGTRLTVV.

The count of this clone is one. V and J are TRBV6-5 and TRBJ1-2; 12 nucleotides match TRBD1. The V segment lost 6 bases and the J segment 3 bases; nucleotides outside the gene matches: 5. Per the germline V gene, CDR1 is MNHEY and CDR2 is SVGAGI. The CDR3 covers 15 residues. The CDR3 sequence: CASRIGTGGYYGYTF. In DNA, the CDR3 is TGTGCCAGCAGAATAGGGACAGGGGGCTACTATGGCTACACCTTC.

The chain is built from TRBV19 and TRBJ2-1, with 9 bases aligning to TRBD2. V lost 2 bases, J lost 5 bases, and 1 base stayed unmatched. Germline values: CDR1 LNHDA, CDR2 SQIVND (reference sequence). The CDR3 consists of 14 residues. The CDR3 coding sequence is TGTGCCAGTAGTATACGGACTAGCGACAATGAGCAGTTCTTC. As protein: CASSIRTSDNEQFF.

The sample holds a few counts of this clone. The chain has TRBV6-4 and TRBJ1-2, with TRBD1 identical over 7 bases. CDR1 is MRHNA and CDR2 is SNTAGT in the germline V gene. V was clipped by 3 bases and J by 6 bases; unmatched bases: 7. The CDR3 contains 14 residues. Here the CDR3 reads CASSEGDSQNGYTF. The CDR3 DNA reads TGTGCCAGCAGTGAGGGGGACAGCCAAAATGGCTACACCTTC.

About this clone itself: No DNA is shown, since the ends of the CDR3 on it are uncertain; the CDR3 is the one TCRdb lists. The rearrangement joins TRBV28 to TRBJ2-1; no DNA check was done on the table's D call, TRBD2. The germline gives CDR1 MDHEN, CDR2 SYDVKM. The CDR3 adds up to 17 amino acids, both ends counted. The CDR3 sequence is CASSSSIEGGPHNEQFF.

The chain couples TRBV7-2 to TRBJ2-3; 11 bases line up with TRBD2. Germline V gene sequence: CDR1 SGHTA, CDR2 FQGNSA. Trimming took 5 bases from V and 5 from J; bases not matched to a gene: 9. The CDR3 has 16 amino acids. The CDR3 bases are TGTGCCAGCAGCACCTATAGCGGGAGGGGGTTAGATACGCAGTATTTT. Its translation: CASSTYSGRGLDTQYF. The entire variable domain, with the rest obtained from reference TRBV7-2 and TRBJ2-3, is as follows: GAGVSQSPSNKVTEKGKDVELRCDPISGHTALYWYRQSLGQGLEFLIYFQGNSAPDKSGLPSDRFSAERTGGSVSTLTIQRTQQEDSAVYLCASSTYSGRGLDTQYFGPGTRLTVL.

This chain connects TRBV19 to TRBJ1-4; no reliable D call. Germline CDR1 LNHDA, CDR2 SQIVND (reference sequence). The CDR3 totals 16 residues. V lost 5 bases and J 7 bases, leaving 20 bases between the germline ends. CDR3 in amino acids: CASSLGSRPPSEKLFF. The CDR3 nucleotides read TGTGCCAGTAGTTTAGGGTCTCGGCCGCCTAGTGAAAAACTGTTTTTT.

V gene TRBV10-3 combines with J gene TRBJ1-2; TRBD1 might be the D (5 bases). The CDR3 loop spans 12 amino acids. The germline V and J ends were trimmed by 3 bases and 8 bases, with 10 bases remaining between them. Germline V gene sequence: CDR1 ENHRY, CDR2 SYGVKD. CDR3 nucleotide sequence: TGTGCCATCAGTGAACGGGGCGACGGCTACACCTTC. Encoded protein: CAISERGDGYTF.